The clone carrying this T cell receptor beta chain is labeled as medium-sized. Its antigen is still unknown. This entry is derived from a study of T cells in localized non-small cell lung cancer. TCRdb's table, derived via immunoSEQ multiplex PCR, lists solely in-frame clones and lacks some. The repertoire includes 1,500 or so clones, roughly 23% of them detected once, and around 27% sits in the top ten. Study-wide findings and caveats: Of the top 100 tumor clones, median around 60 were in adjacent lung, approximately 29 among its top 100. Highest T cell clonality was seen in uninvolved adjacent lung, surpassing that measured in tumor. Sequence data derive from only one tumor region, so heterogeneity remains possible. An association was observed between higher blood T cell density and longer overall survival.

The ends lost 3 bases at V and 7 bases at J; junction bases unmatched: 8. Germline CDR1 and CDR2: SGHNT and YENEEA. The CDR3 spans 15 residues. The sequence derives from a male donor aged 60 or over with stage III lung adenocarcinoma. The input for sequencing was lung tumor tissue, taken before any cancer treatment. This rearrangement joins TRBV11-3 to TRBJ1-4; the match to TRBD1 covers 7 bases. CDR3 DNA sequence: TGTGCCAGCAGCTTGCGGCTACAGGGGACTGAAAAACTGTTTTTT. Translation: CASSLRLQGTEKLFF.